The 10 T cell receptor beta chains given below trace back to one sample, sequenced in a study of T cells in localized non-small cell lung cancer. Sequenced by immunoSEQ multiplex PCR; TCRdb stores in-frame clones only, minus some. The sample includes roughly 34,000 clones, approximately 90% of them seen just once. Sequenced here: peripheral blood, sampled before any cancer treatment. These receptors were obtained from a male donor aged 60 or over with stage III lung adenocarcinoma.

The V gene is TRBV28, the J gene TRBJ1-1, with a possible D match to TRBD1 (5 bases). CDR1 MDHEN and CDR2 SYDVKM come from the germline V gene. The CDR3 sequence is 13 residues long. Between the trimmed V and J ends, which lost 4 bases and 1 base, there was a span of 7 bases. CDR3 DNA: TGTGCCAGCAGTTATGGGGCGAACACTGAAGCTTTCTTT. Translating gives CASSYGANTEAFF.

The rearrangement joins TRBV19 to TRBJ1-2, with 8 bases fitting TRBD1. The ends lost 5 bases at V and 3 bases at J; junction bases unmatched: 2. Germline V lookup: CDR1 LNHDA, CDR2 SQIVND (reference sequence). This CDR3 is 13 amino acids long. The chain's CDR3 is CASSVQGDYGYTF. Here the CDR3 DNA reads TGTGCCAGTAGTGTACAGGGGGACTATGGCTACACCTTC.

This clone was counted a single time. The chain links TRBV5-1 to TRBJ1-1; the match to TRBD1 covers 7 bases. CDR3 length equals 14 residues. The ends lost 1 base at V and 4 bases at J; junction bases unmatched: 4. Looked up from germline, CDR1 is SGHRS and CDR2 is YFSETQ. Here the CDR3 reads CASSLTGDSTEAFF. CDR3 nucleotides: TGCGCCAGCAGCTTGACAGGGGACAGCACTGAAGCTTTCTTT.

The genes are TRBV4-2 and TRBJ1-1; D remains unclear. Trimming cost V 3 bases and J 4 bases, with 12 bases left between them. CDR3 length: 14 amino acids. CDR1 is LGHNA and CDR2 is YNFKEQ in the germline V gene. CDR3 DNA sequence: TGTGCCAGCAGCCAGACAACAGCGGGCACTGAAGCTTTCTTT. It codes for CASSQTTAGTEAFF.

This chain uses TRBV9 with TRBJ1-3; 7 bases are shared with TRBD1. V was clipped by 0 bases and J by 7 bases; unmatched bases: 7. Germline lookup yields CDR1 SGDLS and CDR2 YYNGEE. This CDR3 contains 15 residues. The CDR3 DNA reads TGTGCCAGCAGCGTAGCACAGGGGTCCGTTAACACCATATATTTT. As protein: CASSVAQGSVNTIYF.

The CDR3 DNA follows: TGTGCCAGCACGCGGACCTACCAAGAGACCCAGTACTTC. Protein sequence: CASTRTYQETQYF. This rearrangement joins TRBV6-1 to TRBJ2-5; D is undetermined. This CDR3 contains 13 residues. The germline V gene has CDR1 MNHNS and CDR2 SASEGT. Trimming removed 7 bases at V and 0 bases at J, with 9 bases between.

The chain joins TRBV4-2 to TRBJ2-3; tentative D call: TRBD1 (5 bases). CDR3 length: 14 residues. From germline, CDR1 is LGHNA and CDR2 YNFKEQ. Trimming pared 1 base from V and 7 bases from J, leaving 12 bases between. This CDR3 reads CASSQAPQGNTQYF. The CDR3, as DNA: TGTGCCAGCAGCCAAGCCCCCCAGGGAAATACGCAGTATTTT.

The chain links TRBV5-4 to TRBJ2-2, with 7 bases that match TRBD1. The CDR3 runs 16 residues. The germline V gene has CDR1 SGHNT and CDR2 YYREEE (reference sequence). V lost 1 base, J lost 10 bases, and 13 bases stayed unmatched. CDR3 region: CASSLHGTADSEELFF. DNA for the CDR3: TGTGCCAGCAGCTTGCATGGGACAGCGGACTCTGAGGAGCTGTTTTTT.

This rearrangement joins TRBV7-8 to TRBJ2-1, with 7 positions matching TRBD2. The V and J ends lost 5 bases and 0 bases, in that order; junction bases with no gene match: 4. Per the germline V gene, CDR1 is SGHVS and CDR2 is FQNEAQ. The CDR3 loop spans 15 amino acids. CDR3 nucleotide sequence: TGTGCCAGCAGCGGGGGGGACCCCTCCTACAATGAGCAGTTCTTC. It yields the protein CASSGGDPSYNEQFF.

This clone was seen more than once but under ten times. J is TRBJ2-1 and V is TRBV27, with 11 bases aligning to TRBD2. Per the germline V gene, CDR1 is MNHEY and CDR2 is SMNVEV (reference sequence). Unmatched junction bases numbered 8, after V lost 5 bases and J lost 5 bases. This CDR3 contains 16 residues. The DNA of the CDR3 is TGTGCCAGCAGTCCCATAGCGGGAGGGCTCCACAATGAGCAGTTCTTC. Encoded protein: CASSPIAGGLHNEQFF.